These 30 T cell receptor beta chains came from one sample sequenced in a study of cytotoxic CD8 clonotypes in ibrutinib-treated CLL. Method: immunoSEQ multiplex PCR; TCRdb's copy keeps in-frame clones and lacks some. The table shows some 29,000 clones, with 62% occurring only once. Specimen: PBMCs, collected before ibrutinib treatment. The receptors derive from a human donor with chronic lymphocytic leukemia.

This clone was found a few times. The rearrangement uses TRBV11-2 and TRBJ1-4; no reliable D call. Looked up from germline, CDR1 is SGHAT and CDR2 is FQNNGV. V was shortened by 5 bases and J by 8 bases, with 9 bases between the two germline ends. The CDR3 sequence is 12 residues long. The CDR3 loop is CASSPVGEKLFF. The CDR3 coding sequence is TGTGCCAGCAGCCCCGTGGGGGAAAAACTGTTTTTT.

The chain joins TRBV6-8 to TRBJ1-5, with TRBD1 matching over 8 bases. Germline CDR1 reads MNHGY; CDR2 reads SAAAGT. This CDR3 is built from 18 residues. V dropped 6 bases and J dropped 0; count of bases not matched to a gene: 13. The CDR3 DNA reads TGTGCCAGCAGCCGGGACAGGACGAACTCCCATAGCAATCAGCCCCAGCATTTT. Translated, it gives CASSRDRTNSHSNQPQHF.

The rearrangement uses TRBV6-5 and TRBJ2-3, with 13 bases matching TRBD2. Germline-derived CDR1 and CDR2 are MNHEY and SVGAGI. This CDR3 contains 14 residues. The trim removed 6 bases at V and 3 bases at J, leaving 0 bases unmatched. This CDR3 is CASRGLAGTDTQYF. CDR3 in DNA: TGTGCCAGCAGGGGACTAGCGGGGACAGATACGCAGTATTTT.

The chain is built from TRBV5-6 and TRBJ2-7, with 8 bases matching TRBD1. Germline loops: CDR1 SGHDT, CDR2 YYEEEE. J lost 6 bases, V lost 4 bases, and 9 bases had no gene match. This CDR3 is built from 14 residues. This chain's CDR3 is CASSLPTGVGEQYF. In DNA, the CDR3 is TGTGCCAGCAGCCTACCGACAGGGGTCGGCGAGCAGTACTTC.

In nucleotides, the CDR3 is TGTGCCAGCAGCTGGGGACAGGGACCGACAAACTATGGCTACACCTTC. Translated, it gives CASSWGQGPTNYGYTF. The rearrangement joins TRBV5-4 to TRBJ1-2; 9 positions agree with TRBD1. The CDR3 extends over 16 amino acids. Germline V lookup: CDR1 SGHNT, CDR2 YYREEE (reference sequence). The V gene end was trimmed by 3 bases and the J gene end by 2 bases; junction bases not matched to a gene: 8.

This clone was counted a single time. This rearrangement joins TRBV30 to TRBJ2-1; D not certain. V was cut by 1 base and J by 6 bases, with 4 bases left in between. The CDR3 runs to 11 residues. The germline CDR1 and CDR2 sequences are GTSNPN and SVGIG (reference sequence). The CDR3 DNA sequence: TGTGCCTGGAGTGAAATCAATGAGCAGTTCTTC. Protein product: CAWSEINEQFF.

This clone was counted a single time. The gene calls are TRBV7-6 and TRBJ2-3; D not resolved. The V gene's germline CDR1 is SGHVS and CDR2 FNYEAQ. Trimming removed 2 bases at V and 4 bases at J, with 13 bases between. CDR3 length: 15 amino acids. CDR3 sequence reads: CASSLNPTAADTQYF. The CDR3 nucleotides are TGTGCCAGCAGCTTAAACCCCACGGCGGCAGATACGCAGTATTTT. The full variable domain, rest sourced from reference TRBV7-6 and TRBJ2-3, is GAGVSQSPRYKVTKRGQDVALRCDPISGHVSLYWYRQALGQGPEFLTYFNYEAQQDKSGLPNDRFSAERPEGSISTLTIQRTEQRDSAMYRCASSLNPTAADTQYFGPGTRLTVL.

The DNA for the CDR3 is TGTGCCAGCAGAATACAGGGGGGAACTGAAGCTTTCTTT. This sequence encodes CASRIQGGTEAFF. V and J are TRBV28 and TRBJ1-1; 8 bases map to TRBD1. There are 13 residues in the CDR3. The J segment lost 5 bases and the V segment lost 6 bases, leaving 5 bases of the junction unmatched. Germline CDR1 MDHEN, CDR2 SYDVKM.

This clone occurred once. This chain uses TRBV10-3 with TRBJ1-4; tentative D call: TRBD1 (5 bases). The germline CDR1 and CDR2 sequences are ENHRY and SYGVKD. The CDR3 loop spans 15 amino acids. V lost 1 base to trimming and J lost 7 bases, with 13 bases between them. DNA for the CDR3: TGTGCCATCAGTGAGTTGGCAGGGTGGCGTGAAAAACTGTTTTTT. It encodes CAISELAGWREKLFF.

This clone qualifies as medium-sized. The rearrangement uses TRBV28 and TRBJ1-1; possible D gene TRBD1, 5 bases. V lost 5 bases and J lost 7, with 17 bases in between. CDR1 MDHEN and CDR2 SYDVKM come from the germline V gene. CDR3 length: 14 amino acids. This chain's CDR3 is CASSMWTSGGEAFF. Written as DNA, the CDR3 is TGTGCCAGCAGTATGTGGACATCGGGAGGTGAAGCTTTCTTT. The whole variable domain, remainder taken from reference TRBV28 and TRBJ1-1, is DVKVTQSSRYLVKRTGEKVFLECVQDMDHENMFWYRQDPGLGLRLIYFSYDVKMKEKGDIPEGYSVSREKKERFSLILESASTNQTSMYLCASSMWTSGGEAFFGQGTRLTVV.

The genes are TRBV11-3 and TRBJ2-2, with D tentatively TRBD1 or TRBD2 (5 bases each). Trimming cost V 5 bases and J 1 base, with 8 bases left between them. Germline CDR1 is SGHNT and CDR2 is YENEEA. The CDR3 runs 14 residues. The DNA for the CDR3 is TGTGCCAGCAGCCGGGGCCAGAACACCGGGGAGCTGTTTTTT. Residues: CASSRGQNTGELFF.

The V gene is TRBV20-1, the J gene TRBJ2-2; D gene uncertain. Looked up from germline, CDR1 is DFQATT and CDR2 is SNEGSKA (reference sequence). The CDR3 is 11 amino acids. V shed 6 bases and J shed 3 bases, with 5 bases lying between them. The CDR3 region is CSALYTGELFF. The CDR3 bases are TGCAGTGCCCTCTACACCGGGGAGCTGTTTTTT.

The rearrangement uses TRBV7-9 and TRBJ2-5; perhaps TRBD1 as D (6 bases). V was pared by 3 bases and J by 5 bases, with 16 bases between. The CDR3 runs 15 residues. Germline V gene lookup returns CDR1 SEHNR and CDR2 FQNEAQ (reference sequence). The CDR3 protein is CASSFSPRGAETQYF. The CDR3 region has the DNA TGTGCCAGCAGCTTCTCGCCCAGGGGCGCGGAGACCCAGTACTTC.

This chain links TRBV7-9 with TRBJ2-1; possibly TRBD2 for D (6 bases). This CDR3 spans 16 amino acids. Trimming took off 2 bases at V and 4 bases at J, with 15 bases between the two ends. Germline CDR1 reads SEHNR; CDR2 reads FQNEAQ (reference sequence). CDR3 bases: TGTGCCAGCAGCTTACGCGGGGCCTCCTTTTACAATGAGCAGTTCTTC. Protein: CASSLRGASFYNEQFF.

This clone appeared once. V is TRBV20-1 and J is TRBJ1-2, with D unresolved. Germline values: CDR1 DFQATT, CDR2 SNEGSKA (reference sequence). The V end was cut by 7 bases, the J end by 7 bases, with 13 bases between. CDR3 size: 11 residues. CDR3 nucleotide sequence: TGCAGTGTCCCAGAAGGCCGTGGCTACACCTTC. It encodes CSVPEGRGYTF.

The V and J genes are TRBV28 and TRBJ1-2; weak D call: TRBD1 (5 bases). Germline CDR1 reads MDHEN; CDR2 reads SYDVKM. V was shortened by 6 bases and J by 4 bases, with 15 bases between the two germline ends. This CDR3 comprises 14 residues. CDR3 protein: CASRDGGVIYGYTF. CDR3 in DNA: TGTGCCAGCAGGGACGGGGGGGTGATCTATGGCTACACCTTC.

This clone appeared a few times. The V and J genes are TRBV19 and TRBJ2-3; D is uncertain. The germline CDR1 and CDR2 sequences are LNHDA and SQIVND (reference sequence). The V end lost 5 bases, the J end lost 2 bases, and 8 bases lay between the germline ends. There are 13 residues in the CDR3. The CDR3: CASSFGVTDTQYF. The CDR3 coding sequence is TGTGCCAGTAGTTTTGGGGTCACAGATACGCAGTATTTT.

The rearrangement uses TRBV5-1 and TRBJ2-4; no clear D. With 0 bases removed from V and 0 bases from J, the gap between germline ends came to 10 bases. The CDR3 spans 16 residues. Looked up from germline, CDR1 is SGHRS and CDR2 is YFSETQ. This CDR3 reads CASSLGNTVAKNIQYF. CDR3 nucleotide sequence: TGCGCCAGCAGCTTGGGGAACACCGTAGCCAAAAACATTCAGTACTTC.

The chain recombines TRBV19 with TRBJ1-5; D call uncertain. Germline CDR1 LNHDA, CDR2 SQIVND (reference sequence). The V end was cut by 1 base, the J end by 9 bases, with 10 bases between. The CDR3 sequence is 13 residues long. The CDR3 spells CASSIGHPGPQHF. CDR3 coding DNA: TGTGCCAGTAGTATAGGCCACCCGGGGCCCCAGCATTTT.

The chain recombines TRBV2 with TRBJ2-3, with TRBD2 matching 9 bases. Losses at the gene ends were 2 bases for V and 3 bases for J; bases not matched to a gene: 3. The germline gives CDR1 SNHLY, CDR2 FYNNEI. This CDR3 has 15 residues. As DNA, the CDR3 is TGTGCCAGCAGTGAACGTAGCGGGGGAACAGATACGCAGTATTTT. It is translated as CASSERSGGTDTQYF.

The gene calls are TRBV30 and TRBJ1-1; D is unclear. The CDR3 spans 12 residues. Germline V gives CDR1 GTSNPN, CDR2 SVGIG (reference sequence). Trimming cost V 8 bases and J 1 base, with 11 bases left between them. The CDR3 nucleotides are TGTGCCGCGAGGCCCGGGAACACTGAAGCTTTCTTT. Protein sequence: CAARPGNTEAFF.

This clone has only a few counts. The rearrangement links TRBV7-8 to TRBJ2-7, with a possible D match to TRBD1 (5 bases). With 5 bases removed from V and 2 bases from J, the gap between germline ends came to 19 bases. The CDR3 loop spans 16 amino acids. CDR1 is SGHVS and CDR2 is FQNEAQ in the germline V gene. The CDR3 DNA follows: TGTGCCAGCAGCCCCCCGCTAACAGGTGATACCTACGAGCAGTACTTC. Amino acids: CASSPPLTGDTYEQYF. Full variable domain (outside the CDR3, taken from reference TRBV7-8 and TRBJ2-7): GAGVSQSPRYKVAKRGQDVALRCDPISGHVSLFWYQQALGQGPEFLTYFQNEAQLDKSGLPSDRFFAERPEGSVSTLKIQRTQQEDSAVYLCASSPPLTGDTYEQYFGPGTRLTVT.

The sample holds a few counts of this clone. The chain couples TRBV7-8 to TRBJ1-4; D is undetermined. In germline, CDR1 is SGHVS, CDR2 FQNEAQ. Trimming removed 1 base from V and 0 bases from J, with 3 bases in between. This CDR3 region has 14 residues. DNA of the CDR3: TGTGCCAGCAGCTTAGGGGCAACTAATGAAAAACTGTTTTTT. Its translation: CASSLGATNEKLFF.

The V and J genes are TRBV25-1 and TRBJ2-7, with TRBD1 identical over 8 bases. The germline V gene has CDR1 MGHDK and CDR2 SYGVNS. The CDR3 runs 16 residues. V was pared by 3 bases and J by 5 bases, with 12 bases of the junction left unmatched. DNA of the CDR3: TGTGCCAGCAGTGAGTCCCTCGATCAGGGACAGGACGAGCAGTACTTC. Translation gives CASSESLDQGQDEQYF.

This clone was picked up a small number of times. J is TRBJ2-3 and V is TRBV28; TRBD2 matches 9 bases. V lost 6 bases and J lost 0; bases outside the gene matches: 4. The CDR3 spans 15 residues. Germline values: CDR1 MDHEN, CDR2 SYDVKM. The CDR3, as DNA: TGTGCCAGCAGCCGACTAGCGGAGAGCACAGATACGCAGTATTTT. It codes for CASSRLAESTDTQYF.

CDR3 in amino acids: CASSLGSGITNEQFF. The CDR3 coding sequence is TGTGCCAGCAGTTTAGGTAGCGGGATCACTAATGAGCAGTTCTTC. The rearrangement links TRBV27 to TRBJ2-1; 8 nucleotides align to TRBD2. CDR3 length: 15 residues. Germline V CDR1 and CDR2: MNHEY, SMNVEV (reference sequence). V trimming: 2 bases; J trimming: 7 bases; junction bases outside the gene matches: 7.

V and J are TRBV7-6 and TRBJ2-3; D is uncertain. Trimming shortened V by 1 base and J by 0 bases, and 8 bases separated the two germline ends. Germline V gene sequence: CDR1 SGHVS, CDR2 FNYEAQ. The CDR3 covers 15 residues. CDR3 DNA: TGTGCCAGCAGCTTAGACTCGACTAGCACAGATACGCAGTATTTT. Translation: CASSLDSTSTDTQYF.

The V and J genes are TRBV5-8 and TRBJ1-3, with D possibly matching TRBD1 (6 bases). Per the germline V gene, CDR1 is SGHTS and CDR2 is YDEGEE. With 2 bases removed from V and 3 bases from J, the gap between germline ends came to 12 bases. CDR3 length equals 15 residues. CDR3: CASSLQGRVGNTIYF. The CDR3 region has the DNA TGTGCCAGCAGCTTACAGGGTCGCGTTGGAAACACCATATATTTT.

J is TRBJ1-3 and V is TRBV6-1; 8 bases fit TRBD1. The CDR3 runs 16 residues. Germline CDR1 reads MNHNS; CDR2 reads SASEGT. V lost 2 bases and J lost 0; bases outside the gene matches: 3. The DNA of the CDR3 is TGTGCCAGCAGTGAACGGGGACAGGACTCTGGAAACACCATATATTTT. It yields the protein CASSERGQDSGNTIYF.

The rearrangement links TRBV10-3 to TRBJ2-1; TRBD2 might be the D (5 bases). The CDR3 is made up of 15 amino acids. Looked up from germline, CDR1 is ENHRY and CDR2 is SYGVKD. V lost 4 bases and J lost 1, with 11 bases in between. DNA for the CDR3: TGTGCCATCAGTGGCCAAGCGGATTCCTACAATGAGCAGTTCTTC. Encoded protein: CAISGQADSYNEQFF.